These T cell receptor beta chains were read from a single sample in a study of blood T cells in healthy people across ages. TCRdb passed the 5' RACE reads through MiXCR, listing each CDR3 protein once. The data contain fewer than 2,000,000 distinct CDR3 sequences, 35% to 50% of them singletons. Sequencing used blood. These receptors were taken from a human donor in good health. Both conserved end residues are part of each CDR3. Each record gives: clone size, V gene, D gene, J gene, CDR3 protein, CDR3 DNA. A D gene is named only where the DNA matches it firmly. The size of a clone is reported for some rows only, either as once, few or many, or as a class for expanded clones.

NA	TRBV29-1	TRBD2	TRBJ2-4	CSVGGGELAKNIQYF	TGCAGCGTTGGGGGGGGGGAACTAGCCAAAAACATTCAGTACTTC
NA	TRBV20-1	TRBD1	TRBJ2-7	CSARQGNLGQYF	TGCAGTGCAAGACAGGGGAATTTAGGGCAGTACTTC
NA	TRBV7-9	NA	TRBJ1-2	CATRDMLGYVYGYTF	TGTGCCACAAGGGACATGCTCGGGTATGTCTATGGCTACACCTTC
NA	TRBV6-1	NA	TRBJ1-1	CASRNERDVGEAFF	TGTGCCAGCAGGAACGAGAGGGACGTCGGTGAAGCTTTCTTT
NA	TRBV5-6	TRBD1	TRBJ2-4	CASSDDRENIQYF	TGTGCCAGCAGCGACGACAGGGAGAACATTCAGTACTTC
many	TRBV27	NA	TRBJ2-7	CASSLGRTSYEQYF	TGTGCCAGCAGTTTAGGCAGGACCTCCTACGAGCAGTACTTC
NA	TRBV5-1	NA	TRBJ1-2	CASSLAGGEYGYTF	TGCGCCAGCAGCTTGGCAGGTGGGGAGTATGGCTACACCTTC
NA	TRBV7-3	TRBD1	TRBJ1-2	CASSPTGGSGYTF	TGTGCCAGCAGTCCGACAGGGGGCTCAGGCTACACCTTC
many	TRBV20-1	NA	TRBJ2-1	CSARDAGGSYNEQFF	TGCAGTGCTAGAGACGCTGGAGGCTCCTACAATGAGCAGTTCTTC
few	TRBV20-1	NA	TRBJ2-5	CSARDSSTRLTLYF	TGCAGTGCTAGAGATTCGAGTACCCGTTTGACCCTGTACTTC
NA	TRBV7-2	NA	TRBJ2-7	CASSFYICSARGHASYEQYF	NA
NA	TRBV20-1	NA	TRBJ1-6	CSARWGGPYSYNSPLHF	TGCAGTGCTAGATGGGGGGGGCCGTACTCCTATAATTCACCCCTCCACTTT
few	TRBV4-2	NA	TRBJ1-2	CASSQDTLKGTGHTF	TGTGCCAGCAGCCAAGATACGTTAAAGGGGACTGGCCACACCTTC
NA	TRBV29-1	NA	TRBJ2-3	CSVVERTDTQYF	TGCAGCGTTGTTGAGCGCACAGATACGCAGTATTTT
few	TRBV27	NA	TRBJ2-5	CASSYLYGAETQYF	TGTGCCAGCAGTTACCTGTACGGAGCGGAGACCCAGTACTTC